These T cell receptor beta chains were read from a single sample in a study of cytomegalovirus exposure and HLA in healthy donors. The table came from immunoSEQ multiplex PCR; TCRdb's copy has only in-frame clones and leaves some out. Of over 150,000 clones listed, approximately 72% were seen once; the top ten hold under 1.5%. The specimen was PBMCs. The origin of the receptors is a man aged 18 to 30 in good health and CMV-seronegative. Each CDR3 is given with its conserved first and last residue. D genes are given only for firm matches. Clone size, where shown, is once, few, many, or a class for clones that have expanded.

len	abundance	v_gene	j_gene	d_gene	CDR3nt	CDR3aa
12	few	TRBV28	TRBJ1-2	NA	TGTGCCAGCAGTCTCCAGCGCTATGGCTACACCTTC	CASSLQRYGYTF
19	NA	TRBV7-2	TRBJ2-2	TRBD2	TGTGCCAGCAGCTTAACGGGAGGACTAGCGGCGGCAAGCGCCGGGGAGCTGTTTTTT	CASSLTGGLAAASAGELFF
18	NA	TRBV9	TRBJ2-6	TRBD2	TGTGCCAGCACCCGACTAGCGGGAGCCCTCTCTGGGGCCAACGTCCTGACTTTC	CASTRLAGALSGANVLTF
16	NA	TRBV15	TRBJ2-7	TRBD2	TGTGCCACCAGCAGAGAGGCTAGCGGGTCCCCTGGCGAGCAGTACTTC	CATSREASGSPGEQYF
15	few	TRBV30	TRBJ1-5	TRBD1	TGTGCCTGGAGTGCAGGCCAGGGGGCACGTCAGCCCCAGCATTTT	CAWSAGQGARQPQHF
12	NA	TRBV18	TRBJ1-4	NA	TGTGCCACCCTAGAGGGCGGGGAAAAACTGTTTTTT	CATLEGGEKLFF
14	NA	TRBV13	TRBJ2-7	TRBD1	TGTGCCAGCGGACACCGGGACAGGGTCTACGAGCAGTACTTC	CASGHRDRVYEQYF
15	NA	TRBV7-8	TRBJ2-7	TRBD2	TGTGCCAGCAGCTTAGCGGGAGGGCCTTCCCGCGAGCAGTACTTC	CASSLAGGPSREQYF
16	NA	TRBV4-1	TRBJ2-1	TRBD2	TGCGCCAGCAGCCAAGTACTAGCGGGTTTGGTGAATGAGCAGTTCTTC	CASSQVLAGLVNEQFF
13	once	TRBV18	TRBJ1-3	NA	TGTGCCAGCTCACCACCGAGTTTAAACACCATATATTTT	CASSPPSLNTIYF
14	once	TRBV4-3	TRBJ2-7	NA	TGCGCCAGCAGCCAACATACGGGAGATTACGAGCAGTACTTC	CASSQHTGDYEQYF
14	NA	TRBV14	TRBJ1-1	NA	TGTGCCAGCAGCCAAGAACCCGGGAACACTGAAGCTTTCTTT	CASSQEPGNTEAFF
15	NA	TRBV10-3	TRBJ2-1	TRBD2	TGTGCCATCAGCACGACTAGCGGGAGTGACAATGAGCAGTTCTTC	CAISTTSGSDNEQFF
14	NA	TRBV4-3	TRBJ1-4	NA	TGCGCCAGCAGCCCCAGCGGGGAAGAAAGGAGACTGTTTTTT	CASSPSGEERRLFF
16	NA	TRBV6-5	TRBJ2-5	TRBD2	TGTGCCAGCAGTTTCGGACTAGCGGACCTCCAAGAGACCCAGTACTTC	CASSFGLADLQETQYF
16	NA	TRBV5-4	TRBJ2-3	TRBD1	TGTGCCAGCAGCCCGGGACAGGGAATTCGCCCAGATACGCAGTATTTT	CASSPGQGIRPDTQYF
16	few	TRBV2	TRBJ2-4	NA	TGTGCCAGCAGTGAAGCGCCTCCGGACGGGGGAAACATTCAGTACTTC	CASSEAPPDGGNIQYF
17	NA	TRBV5-1	TRBJ2-2	TRBD2	TGCGCCAGCAGCCCACCCAAGCGGGACCGATCGTTCGGGGAGCTGTTTTTT	CASSPPKRDRSFGELFF
10	NA	TRBV2	TRBJ2-5	NA	TGTGCCAGTATCCAAGAGACCCAGTACTTC	CASIQETQYF
16	NA	TRBV11-2	TRBJ2-2	TRBD1	TGTGCCAGCAGCTCGATCAGGGGGCGTAGAACCGGGGAGCTGTTTTTT	CASSSIRGRRTGELFF
13	NA	TRBV7-9	TRBJ2-2	NA	TGTGCCAGCAGCCCCCGGCCCCAGGTTGAGCTGTTTTTT	CASSPRPQVELFF
16	NA	TRBV4-3	TRBJ2-7	TRBD2	TGCGCCAGCAGCCAGAGCCGACTAGCCCTAGAGGTCGAGCAGTACTTC	CASSQSRLALEVEQYF
15	few	TRBV6-1	TRBJ2-1	TRBD1	TGTGCCAGCAGTGAGTTGGGACAGGGGGCCGATGAGCAGTTCTTC	CASSELGQGADEQFF
15	NA	TRBV9	TRBJ2-7	TRBD1	TGTGCCAGCAGCGAGGGGGACAGGGGTCCGAGCGAGCAGTACTTC	CASSEGDRGPSEQYF
13	NA	TRBV27	TRBJ2-1	NA	TGTGCCAGCAGTTTACAGGGGTCCAATGAGCAGTTCTTC	CASSLQGSNEQFF
14	NA	TRBV9	TRBJ2-7	NA	TGTGCCAGCAGCGTATATCCAGAAATTTACGAGCAGTACTTC	CASSVYPEIYEQYF
16	NA	TRBV18	TRBJ2-5	TRBD2	TGTGCCAGCTCACTAACCGGGACTAGCGGACAAGAGACCCAGTACTTC	CASSLTGTSGQETQYF
12	NA	TRBV7-9	TRBJ2-1	NA	TGTGCCAGCAGCTCGATGCGTAATGAGCAGTTCTTC	CASSSMRNEQFF
16	NA	TRBV25-1	TRBJ2-2	NA	TGTGCCAGCAGTGCGAGCGGAGACGTGAACACCGGGGAGCTGTTTTTT	CASSASGDVNTGELFF
15	NA	TRBV5-4	TRBJ2-1	TRBD2	TGTGCCAGCAGCCCGGGACTAGCGGGAGGGAATGAGCAGTTCTTC	CASSPGLAGGNEQFF
11	once	TRBV20-1	TRBJ2-5	NA	TGCAGTGCCGCGCACCAAGAGACCCAGTACTTC	CSAAHQETQYF
14	NA	TRBV5-8	TRBJ2-7	NA	TGTGCCAGCAGCCGAGGGGGGGGCCTCGCCGAGCAGTACTTC	CASSRGGGLAEQYF
17	NA	TRBV10-3	TRBJ2-2	TRBD2	TGTGCCATCAGGGGGACTAGCGCCTCCGGGGACACCGGGGAGCTGTTTTTT	CAIRGTSASGDTGELFF
15	NA	TRBV18	TRBJ1-5	TRBD1	TGTGCCAGCTCACCAATGGACAGGGACAATCAGCCCCAGCATTTT	CASSPMDRDNQPQHF
14	NA	TRBV7-2	TRBJ2-5	NA	TGTGCCAGCAGCTTAGCCGGGAGATCGGAGACCCAGTACTTC	CASSLAGRSETQYF
15	NA	TRBV29-1	TRBJ1-2	TRBD1	TGCAGCGCCAGGGACAGTCACTTTATAGACTATGGCTACACCTTC	CSARDSHFIDYGYTF
15	many	TRBV6-4	TRBJ2-1	TRBD2	TGTGCCAGCAGTGAATCTAGCGGGAGCTACAATGAGCAGTTCTTC	CASSESSGSYNEQFF
17	few	TRBV4-3	TRBJ2-1	NA	TGCGCCAGCAGCCTGACCCCCGGCGGGTCAACGCATAATGAGCAGTTCTTC	CASSLTPGGSTHNEQFF
14	NA	TRBV9	TRBJ2-7	TRBD1	TGTGCCAGCAGCCCACAGGGGGATTCCTACGAGCAGTACTTC	CASSPQGDSYEQYF
17	NA	TRBV5-8	TRBJ2-3	TRBD2	TGTGCCAGCAGCTTGGCCGGGACTAGCAAGTGGGAAGATACGCAGTATTTT	CASSLAGTSKWEDTQYF
15	NA	TRBV6-4	TRBJ2-1	NA	TGTGCCAGCAGTGACGGCGGGGAAGCATACAATGAGCAGTTCTTC	CASSDGGEAYNEQFF
14	NA	TRBV2	TRBJ2-3	TRBD2	TGTGCCAGCAGTTTGGGGAGCGGGAGGGATACGCAGTATTTT	CASSLGSGRDTQYF
13	NA	TRBV28	TRBJ1-5	NA	TGTGCCAGCAGTTGGCCAGGGAATCAGCCCCAGCATTTT	CASSWPGNQPQHF
13	few	TRBV6-1	TRBJ1-1	NA	TGTGCCAGCAGTGCCTCCGGGGGTACTGAAGCTTTCTTT	CASSASGGTEAFF
14	NA	TRBV18	TRBJ2-7	TRBD1	TGTGCCAGCTCATTGAACGACAGGGCCGGCGAGCAGTACTTC	CASSLNDRAGEQYF